A single sample gave rise to the 21 T cell receptor beta chains below, sequenced in a study of CD8+CD57+ T cells in acquired aplastic anemia. CD8+CD57+ cell expansion had been shown by flow cytometry in patients chosen for sequencing. Researchers used genomic DNA as the template to profile TCR beta VDJ and CDR3. MiXCR was run by TCRdb on the reads, yielding one entry per CDR3 protein. The table has approximately 170,000 distinct CDR3 sequences, 40% to 55% seen once. Sequencing used sorted CD4+, CD8+, or CD8+CD57+ T cells (not recorded which) from PBMCs. The receptors here all came from a human donor with aplastic anemia.

A word on this clonotype: Possible read error: a much larger clone is one base away. V is TRBV5-1 and J is TRBJ2-3; D gene unclear. The CDR3 is 14 residues long. Trimming cost V 5 bases and J 0 bases, with 10 bases left between them. Germline V CDR1 and CDR2: SGHRS, YFSETQ. The CDR3 DNA reads as TGCGCCAGCAGAAACACGCTAAGCACAGATACGCAGTATTTT. Its translation: CASRNTLSTDTQYF.

The J gene is TRBJ2-5, the V gene TRBV12-5; D remains unclear. Germline CDR1 and CDR2: LGHNT and FRNRAP. The germline V and J ends were trimmed by 2 bases and 5 bases, with 3 bases remaining between them. The CDR3 consists of 11 residues. CDR3 coding DNA: TGTGCTAGTGGTTTGAGCGAGACCCAGTACTTC. As protein: CASGLSETQYF.

This clonotype was seen at least ten times. This chain uses TRBV2 with TRBJ2-3, with 7 bases lining up with TRBD2. The ends lost 2 bases at V and 0 bases at J; junction bases unmatched: 5. The CDR3 consists of 16 residues. Germline V gene data show CDR1 as SNHLY and CDR2 as FYNNEI. The CDR3 DNA reads TGTGCCAGCAGTGAACTGGGGAGGGCAAGCACAGATACGCAGTATTTT. Its protein product is CASSELGRASTDTQYF.

This clonotype was seen ten or more times. This chain joins TRBV20-1 and TRBJ2-2, with a possible D match to TRBD1 (6 bases). The CDR3 contains 14 residues. The V gene's germline CDR1 is DFQATT and CDR2 SNEGSKA (reference sequence). V lost 0 bases and J lost 5, with 10 bases in between. The CDR3 bases are TGCAGTGCTAGAGATAAGGGGACAACCGGGGAGCTGTTTTTT. This gives the protein CSARDKGTTGELFF.

This clonotype was found many times. V is TRBV29-1 and J is TRBJ2-4; a weak D match, TRBD1 (6 bases). The CDR3 is 12 amino acids. Germline V lookup: CDR1 SQVTM, CDR2 ANQGSEA. V was trimmed by 7 bases and J by 5 bases, leaving 12 bases between them. CDR3 in DNA: TGCAGCGCTCGCCAGGGGCAAAACATTCAGTACTTC. Translation gives CSARQGQNIQYF.

The CDR3 bases are TGTGCCAGCTCACCCCGAGCGACAGGGGGCGCCGAGCAGTACTTC. It translates to CASSPRATGGAEQYF. This chain joins TRBV2 and TRBJ2-7, with TRBD1 matching 10 bases. Germline V lookup: CDR1 SNHLY, CDR2 FYNNEI. The CDR3 totals 15 residues. V gave up 8 bases and J gave up 6 bases; unmatched junction bases: 13.

In nucleotides, the CDR3 is TGTGCCAGCGGACAGGGGGCTAGCGGGACTTACGAGCAGTTCTTC. Its protein is CASGQGASGTYEQFF. The chain combines TRBV2 with TRBJ2-1; 11 nucleotides align to TRBD1. CDR3 size: 15 residues. From germline, CDR1 is SNHLY and CDR2 FYNNEI. V dropped 8 bases and J dropped 10; count of bases not matched to a gene: 13.

The chain employs TRBV6-1 and TRBJ2-7, with TRBD1 as a possible D gene (6 bases). The CDR3 has 16 amino acids. V was clipped by 4 bases and J by 4 bases, with 20 bases between them. CDR1 and CDR2 from the germline V gene are MNHNS and SASEGT. CDR3 nucleotides: TGTGCCAGCAGTGCCAGACCGGACAGTCGACTATACGAGCAGTACTTC. Translation: CASSARPDSRLYEQYF.

In the case of this clonotype: Compared with germline, one end of the junction differs, possibly owing to a read error. The chain is built from TRBV19 and TRBJ2-5; D is uncertain. There are 14 residues in the CDR3. Per germline, CDR1 LNHDA and CDR2 SQIVND (reference sequence). The CDR3 nucleotides read TGTGCCAGTAGTCCCCGACCATACCAAGAGACCCAGCACTTC. Its protein is CASSPRPYQETQHF. The full variable domain, rest sourced from reference TRBV19 and TRBJ2-5, is DGGITQSPKYLFRKEGQNVTLSCEQNLNHDAMYWYRQDPGQGLRLIYYSQIVNDFQKGDIAEGYSVSREKKESFPLTVTSAQKNPTAFYLCASSPRPYQETQHFGPGTRLLVL.

V and J are TRBV2 and TRBJ2-7; 10 bases fit TRBD1. The CDR3 has 14 amino acids. Per germline, CDR1 SNHLY and CDR2 FYNNEI. The trim removed 3 bases at V and 5 bases at J, leaving 4 bases unmatched. CDR3 amino acids: CASSDGGQGNEQYF. The CDR3 DNA is TGTGCCAGCAGTGATGGGGGACAGGGGAACGAGCAGTACTTC.

This clonotype was counted only a few times. This rearrangement joins TRBV2 to TRBJ2-7, with TRBD2 matching 10 bases. This CDR3 comprises 14 residues. After removal of 6 bases from V and 2 bases from J, the junction contained 4 bases not matched to a gene. The germline V gene has CDR1 SNHLY and CDR2 FYNNEI. CDR3 coding DNA: TGTGCCAGCAGACCTAGCGGGGGAGCCTACGAGCAGTACTTC. It is translated as CASRPSGGAYEQYF. Together with reference TRBV2 and TRBJ2-7, the CDR3 gives the full variable domain: EPEVTQTPSHQVTQMGQEVILRCVPISNHLYFYWYRQILGQKVEFLVSFYNNEISEKSEIFDDQFSVERPDGSNFTLKIRSTKLEDSAMYFCASRPSGGAYEQYFGPGTRLTVT.

Worth noting for this clonotype: A much larger clone differs from this one at a single base, so this may be a read error. The gene calls are TRBV4-2 and TRBJ2-1, with D unresolved. The V gene lost 7 bases and the J gene lost 0 bases, with 13 bases spanning the gap. The CDR3 spans 15 residues. Germline-derived CDR1 and CDR2 are LGHNA and YNFKEQ. This CDR3 reads CASTARFGSYNEQFF. The CDR3 bases are TGTGCCAGCACCGCCCGGTTTGGCTCCTACAATGAGCAGTTCTTC.

The gene calls are TRBV15 and TRBJ2-1; 11 nucleotides align to TRBD1. CDR1 and CDR2 (germline): LNHNV, YYDKDF (reference sequence). The CDR3 has 17 amino acids. The V segment lost 1 base and the J segment 4 bases; nucleotides outside the gene matches: 6. In DNA form, the CDR3 reads TGTGCCACCAGCAGAGGGACAGGGGGCGTTCAGTACAATGAGCAGTTCTTC. This encodes CATSRGTGGVQYNEQFF. The variable domain in full, completed from reference TRBV15 and TRBJ2-1, reads DAMVIQNPRYQVTQFGKPVTLSCSQTLNHNVMYWYQQKSSQAPKLLFHYYDKDFNNEADTPDNFQSRRPNTSFCFLDIRSPGLGDTAMYLCATSRGTGGVQYNEQFFGPGTRLTVL.

A remark on this clonotype: A read error is possible here, since a much larger clone lies one base away. This chain joins TRBV6-5 and TRBJ1-1; tentative D call: TRBD1 (5 bases). CDR3 length equals 16 residues. Trimming took off 4 bases at V and 4 bases at J, with 19 bases between the two ends. The germline V gene has CDR1 MNHEY and CDR2 SVGAGI. The CDR3 DNA reads TGTGCCAGCAGTTTCCTGGGACGGGGGATTGCCACTGAAGCTTTCTTT. This sequence encodes CASSFLGRGIATEAFF.

The chain couples TRBV29-1 to TRBJ2-2; D is unclear. V lost 2 bases and J lost 5, with 6 bases in between. Germline CDR1 is SQVTM and CDR2 is ANQGSEA. The CDR3 is made up of 12 amino acids. The CDR3: CSVEYTTGELFF. For the CDR3, the DNA is TGCAGCGTTGAATACACGACCGGGGAGCTGTTTTTT.

The chain combines TRBV19 with TRBJ2-2; D is unresolved. Trimming stripped 4 bases from V and 9 bases from J, with 9 bases between. CDR3 size: 12 residues. The germline gives CDR1 LNHDA, CDR2 SQIVND (reference sequence). The CDR3: CASSTPSRELFF. The CDR3 nucleotides are TGTGCCAGTAGTACGCCCAGCCGGGAGCTGTTTTTT.

This clonotype was observed once. This sequence joins TRBV19 and TRBJ2-1; a weak D match, TRBD2 (5 bases). CDR1 is LNHDA, CDR2 SQIVND, per germline (reference sequence). CDR3 size: 14 residues. With 5 bases removed from V and 8 bases from J, the gap between germline ends came to 16 bases. The CDR3 sequence: CASSPAGEIYEQFF. The CDR3 nucleotides are TGTGCCAGTAGTCCCGCCGGGGAGATATATGAGCAGTTCTTC.

This sequence joins TRBV19 and TRBJ1-5, with TRBD1 identical over 7 bases. CDR1 LNHDA and CDR2 SQIVND come from the germline V gene (reference sequence). This CDR3 contains 14 residues. Unmatched junction bases numbered 6, after V lost 6 bases and J lost 4 bases. The CDR3 loop reads CASSMTGFNQPQHF. CDR3 DNA: TGTGCCAGTAGCATGACAGGGTTTAATCAGCCCCAGCATTTT.

The chain links TRBV10-3 to TRBJ1-2, with TRBD1 as a possible D gene (5 bases). Germline V CDR1 and CDR2: ENHRY, SYGVKD. The CDR3 length is 11 residues. Deletions cut 5 bases from V and 7 bases from J, with 8 bases between. The CDR3 DNA is TGTGCCATCAGTTGGGGACCTGGCTACACCTTC. It translates to CAISWGPGYTF.

This clonotype was recorded many times. The rearrangement uses TRBV4-3 and TRBJ2-7; TRBD1 matches 8 bases. Trimming took 4 bases from V and 6 from J; bases not matched to a gene: 5. Germline loops: CDR1 LGHNA, CDR2 YSLEER. The CDR3 covers 13 residues. For the CDR3, the DNA is TGCGCCAGCAGCCGCGACAGGGGCGTCGAGCAGTACTTC. This encodes CASSRDRGVEQYF.

The genes are TRBV7-2 and TRBJ2-5; D possibly corresponds to TRBD2 (6 bases). CDR1 SGHTA and CDR2 FQGNSA come from the germline V gene. Trimming took 5 bases from V and 1 from J, leaving 14 bases between them. CDR3 length: 15 amino acids. The CDR3 reads CASSQEGTGQETQYF. CDR3 DNA: TGTGCCAGCAGCCAGGAAGGGACTGGCCAAGAGACCCAGTACTTC. Using reference TRBV7-2 and TRBJ2-5 for the parts outside the CDR3, the full variable domain is GAGVSQSPSNKVTEKGKDVELRCDPISGHTALYWYRQSLGQGLEFLIYFQGNSAPDKSGLPSDRFSAERTGGSVSTLTIQRTQQEDSAVYLCASSQEGTGQETQYFGPGTRLLVL.